This entry lists 32 T cell receptor beta chains sequenced from one sample in a study of identical twins. TCRdb reanalysed the 5' RACE reads using MiXCR and keeps one entry per CDR3 protein. The sample has approximately 1.8 million distinct CDR3 sequences; 25% to 35% are singletons. Source material: cord blood. These receptors were collected from a newborn girl in good health.

Only one count was recorded for this clonotype. This clone may be a read error of a much larger clone one base away. The chain employs TRBV6-6 and TRBJ2-5, with 7 nucleotides matching TRBD1. The DNA matches TRBJ2-7 better at its end, which makes the J call doubtful. From germline, CDR1 is MNHNY and CDR2 SVGAGI (reference sequence). The length of the CDR3 is 13 residues. CDR3 amino acids: CASSHSRQGEQYF. The CDR3 DNA reads TGTGCCAGCAGTCACTCCCGACAGGGCGAGCAGTACTTC.

This clonotype occurred many times. The chain carries TRBV29-1 and TRBJ2-3; D unclear. Germline V gene data show CDR1 as SQVTM and CDR2 as ANQGSEA. V dropped 4 bases and J dropped 1 base, with 6 bases sitting between them. The CDR3 loop spans 12 amino acids. CDR3 sequence reads: CSVVRRTDTQYF. The CDR3 bases are TGCAGCGTTGTCAGACGCACAGATACGCAGTATTTT.

The rearrangement links TRBV3-1 to TRBJ2-2; no clear D. Trimming took off 1 base at V and 4 bases at J, with 7 bases between the two ends. This CDR3 has 14 residues. Germline CDR1 is LGHDT and CDR2 is YNNKEL (reference sequence). The CDR3 sequence: CASSQVVLTGELFF. CDR3 sequence (DNA): TGTGCCAGCAGCCAAGTGGTGCTCACCGGGGAGCTGTTTTTT.

For this clonotype: A much larger clonotype is one base distant, so this may be a read error. The chain couples TRBV30 to TRBJ1-5, with TRBD1 as a possible D gene (5 bases). Trimming pared 0 bases from V and 3 bases from J, leaving 6 bases between. The CDR3 sequence is 13 residues long. The germline V gene encodes CDR1 GTSNPN and CDR2 SVGIG (reference sequence). DNA of the CDR3: TGTGCCTGGAGTGTACAGGACAATCAGCCCCAGCATTTT. This gives the protein CAWSVQDNQPQHF. Using reference TRBV30 and TRBJ1-5 for the parts outside the CDR3, the full variable domain is SQTIHQWPATLVQPVGSPLSLECTVEGTSNPNLYWYRQAAGRGLQLLFYSVGIGQISSEVPQNLSASRPQDRQFILSSKKLLLSDSGFYLCAWSVQDNQPQHFGDGTRLSIL.

DNA of the CDR3: TGTGCCACCAGTGAGACAGGGACCTACGAGCAGTACTTC. This gives the protein CATSETGTYEQYF. The genes are TRBV24-1 and TRBJ2-7; TRBD1 aligns across 7 bases. The CDR3 sequence is 13 residues long. Germline V gene sequence: CDR1 KGHDR, CDR2 SFDVKD. Trimming cost V 4 bases and J 2 bases; bases outside gene matches: 1.

The chain combines TRBV7-2 with TRBJ2-7; TRBD1 is a possible D gene (6 bases). This CDR3 contains 16 residues. The germline V gene encodes CDR1 SGHTA and CDR2 FQGNSA. V dropped 1 base and J dropped 0 bases, with 13 bases sitting between them. The CDR3, as DNA: TGTGCCAGCAGCTTAGTTGGGGGCCCAGGCTCCTACGAGCAGTACTTC. It specifies CASSLVGGPGSYEQYF.

This clonotype came up a few times. The chain employs TRBV20-1 and TRBJ1-4; D is unclear. V lost 5 bases and J 4 bases, leaving 14 bases between the germline ends. CDR1 DFQATT and CDR2 SNEGSKA come from the germline V gene (reference sequence). CDR3 length equals 14 residues. CDR3 residues: CSAFRRRINEKLFF. As DNA, the CDR3 is TGCAGTGCTTTCCGACGCCGGATTAATGAAAAACTGTTTTTT.

Ten or more counts support this clonotype. The rearrangement uses TRBV27 and TRBJ1-2; D gene ambiguous. The V end lost 5 bases, the J end lost 2 bases, and 12 bases lay between the germline ends. CDR3 length equals 14 residues. Germline V gene sequence: CDR1 MNHEY, CDR2 SMNVEV (reference sequence). The CDR3 is CASSPGRSNYGYTF. In DNA, the CDR3 is TGTGCCAGCAGTCCAGGACGGTCAAACTATGGCTACACCTTC.

This clonotype was observed a handful of times. The chain links TRBV12-3 or TRBV12-4 to TRBJ2-2; 10 bases align to TRBD2. The CDR3 has 15 amino acids. With 7 bases clipped from V and 7 bases from J, the junction kept 9 bases outside the gene matches. In DNA, the CDR3 is TGTGCCAGCACCGTCAGCGGGGGGGCTCACGGGGAGCTGTTTTTT. This sequence encodes CASTVSGGAHGELFF.

This chain connects TRBV11-2 to TRBJ2-1, with unresolved D. CDR1 is SGHAT and CDR2 is FQNNGV in the germline V gene. The CDR3 length is 11 residues. Trimming cost V 4 bases and J 13 bases, with 11 bases left between them. CDR3 protein: CASSSLRTQFF. CDR3 DNA sequence: TGTGCCAGCAGCTCTTTGAGGACCCAGTTCTTC.

The sample holds a few counts of this clonotype. The genes are TRBV27 and TRBJ2-5; D call uncertain. CDR3 size: 14 residues. The V gene's germline CDR1 is MNHEY and CDR2 SMNVEV (reference sequence). The V end was cut by 0 bases, the J end by 1 base, with 6 bases between. Written as DNA, the CDR3 is TGTGCCAGCAGTTTATCGAATCCCCAAGAGACCCAGTACTTC. Translated: CASSLSNPQETQYF.

In its sample, this clonotype was seen a few times. The V call is TRBV12-3 or TRBV12-4, the J call TRBJ2-1; D is unclear. Trimming removed 6 bases at V and 4 bases at J, with 13 bases between. This CDR3 contains 14 residues. This CDR3 reads CASRGSSRYNEQFF. CDR3 in DNA: TGTGCCAGCAGGGGTAGCAGCCGTTACAATGAGCAGTTCTTC.

The chain uses TRBV9 and TRBJ2-3; possibly TRBD2 for D (5 bases). The V end was cut by 0 bases, the J end by 2 bases, with 10 bases between. The CDR3 totals 15 residues. Germline V gives CDR1 SGDLS, CDR2 YYNGEE. The CDR3 nucleotides read TGTGCCAGCAGCGTAGGGAGGCCTACCACAGATACGCAGTATTTT. Its protein is CASSVGRPTTDTQYF.

V and J are TRBV5-4 and TRBJ1-1, with a tentative D call TRBD1 (5 bases). Germline V gene lookup returns CDR1 SGHNT and CDR2 YYREEE (reference sequence). V lost 5 bases and J lost 4, with 12 bases in between. The CDR3 sequence is 13 residues long. For the CDR3, the DNA is TGTGCCAGCAGGGAGCGGGGGACCACTGAAGCTTTCTTT. Its protein product is CASRERGTTEAFF.

The chain recombines TRBV29-1 with TRBJ1-2; D gene uncertain. This CDR3 is 10 amino acids long. V lost 7 bases and J lost 5, with 8 bases in between. From germline, CDR1 is SQVTM and CDR2 ANQGSEA. The chain's CDR3 is CSDVGYGYTF. CDR3 sequence (DNA): TGCAGCGACGTTGGGTATGGCTACACCTTC.

The chain combines TRBV12-3 or TRBV12-4 with TRBJ1-5, with unresolved D. Between the trimmed V and J ends, which lost 5 bases and 0 bases, there was a span of 11 bases. This CDR3 has 15 residues. The chain's CDR3 is CASSPWAYSNQPQHF. Written as DNA, the CDR3 is TGTGCCAGCAGTCCCTGGGCCTATAGCAATCAGCCCCAGCATTTT.

This chain links TRBV5-1 with TRBJ2-3; maybe TRBD1 (6 bases). CDR3 length: 16 residues. V lost 0 bases to trimming and J lost 2 bases, with 13 bases between them. The germline gives CDR1 SGHRS, CDR2 YFSETQ. The CDR3: CASSLGGRTVTDTQYF. In nucleotides, the CDR3 is TGCGCCAGCAGCTTGGGAGGCAGGACAGTCACAGATACGCAGTATTTT.

In this sample, this clonotype turned up a few times. This sequence joins TRBV7-2 and TRBJ2-3, with 8 positions matching TRBD2. V gave up 2 bases and J gave up 4 bases; unmatched junction bases: 5. There are 15 residues in the CDR3. Germline loops: CDR1 SGHTA, CDR2 FQGNSA. The CDR3 is CASSLLNGGADTQYF. The CDR3 DNA sequence: TGTGCCAGCAGCTTATTGAACGGGGGGGCAGATACGCAGTATTTT.

The chain links TRBV6-6 to TRBJ2-7, with D possibly being TRBD2 (7 bases). The CDR3 totals 16 residues. Germline CDR1 reads MNHNY; CDR2 reads SVGAGI (reference sequence). Trimming shortened V by 2 bases and J by 3 bases, and 17 bases separated the two germline ends. In DNA, the CDR3 is TGTGCCAGCAGTTACGGGGGGGCCCCTACTGGCTACGAGCAGTACTTC. Translation gives CASSYGGAPTGYEQYF.

This clonotype was detected ten times or more. The chain recombines TRBV27 with TRBJ2-1; 8 bases match TRBD2. Per germline, CDR1 MNHEY and CDR2 SMNVEV (reference sequence). The V segment lost 10 bases and the J segment 9 bases; nucleotides outside the gene matches: 14. CDR3 length equals 14 residues. The CDR3 here is CATLSGSVLREQFF. DNA of the CDR3: TGTGCCACCCTAAGCGGGAGTGTATTGCGTGAGCAGTTCTTC.

The rearrangement uses TRBV20-1 and TRBJ1-5, with D possibly matching TRBD1 (6 bases). CDR1 and CDR2 from the germline V gene are DFQATT and SNEGSKA (reference sequence). The CDR3 loop spans 14 amino acids. Trimming stripped 3 bases from V and 5 bases from J, with 14 bases between. CDR3 residues: CSASPGGAHQPQHF. For the CDR3, the DNA is TGCAGTGCTAGCCCCGGGGGCGCCCATCAGCCCCAGCATTTT.

The rearrangement uses TRBV3-1 and TRBJ2-5; the match to TRBD2 covers 7 bases. The CDR3 runs 13 residues. Germline V lookup: CDR1 LGHDT, CDR2 YNNKEL (reference sequence). J lost 11 bases, V lost 1 base, and 7 bases had no gene match. In nucleotides, the CDR3 is TGTGCCAGCAGCCAAGGACTAGCAGATGAGCAGTACTTC. It yields the protein CASSQGLADEQYF.

The V gene is TRBV20-1, the J gene TRBJ2-3, with D perhaps TRBD2 (6 bases). There are 16 residues in the CDR3. V lost 0 bases and J lost 0, with 13 bases in between. Germline assignment: CDR1 DFQATT and CDR2 SNEGSKA (reference sequence). The CDR3, as DNA: TGCAGTGCTAGAGAATTATTGGGGGGAAGCACAGATACGCAGTATTTT. This sequence encodes CSARELLGGSTDTQYF.

The V gene is TRBV6-2 or TRBV6-3, the J gene TRBJ2-7; perhaps TRBD2 as D (6 bases). The germline V and J ends were trimmed by 0 bases and 5 bases, with 41 bases remaining between them. Germline assignment: CDR1 MNHEY and CDR2 SVGEGT. This CDR3 contains 24 residues. CDR3 nucleotides: TGTGCCAGCAGTTACTCGAGAATTTTGGGCATTAAGGTGGGGGGAAGACCCCTTATGAACGAGCAGTACTTC. Translating it yields CASSYSRILGIKVGGRPLMNEQYF.

This clonotype was picked up a small number of times. DNA for the CDR3: TGCGCCAGCAGCTTGGCCGTAGGACGGCTCTATGGCTACACCTTC. It is translated as CASSLAVGRLYGYTF. The rearrangement joins TRBV5-1 to TRBJ1-2; no firm D call. Looked up from germline, CDR1 is SGHRS and CDR2 is YFSETQ. CDR3 size: 15 residues. Trimming stripped 0 bases from V and 4 bases from J, with 13 bases between. Complete variable domain (other parts from reference TRBV5-1 and TRBJ1-2): KAGVTQTPRYLIKTRGQQVTLSCSPISGHRSVSWYQQTPGQGLQFLFEYFSETQRNKGNFPGRFSGRQFSNSRSEMNVSTLELGDSALYLCASSLAVGRLYGYTFGSGTRLTVV.

This clonotype was seen only a few times. The chain has TRBV15 and TRBJ1-4, with 8 bases that match TRBD1. The CDR3 is 12 amino acids. The germline gives CDR1 LNHNV, CDR2 YYDKDF (reference sequence). Trimming cost V 6 bases and J 8 bases; bases outside gene matches: 2. The CDR3 here is CATRDREEKLFF. The CDR3 DNA reads as TGTGCCACCAGGGACAGGGAAGAAAAACTGTTTTTT.

CDR3 coding DNA: TGCAGTGCGGCAAGGACAGGGCGGGCAGATACGCAGTATTTT. Translated: CSAARTGRADTQYF. The J gene is TRBJ2-3, the V gene TRBV20-1, with 8 bases matching TRBD1. The CDR3 extends over 14 amino acids. The germline V gene has CDR1 DFQATT and CDR2 SNEGSKA (reference sequence). The V gene end was trimmed by 6 bases and the J gene end by 4 bases; junction bases not matched to a gene: 9.

This clonotype was detected a few times. This chain joins TRBV5-1 and TRBJ2-1, with 8 bases lining up with TRBD2. Germline assignment: CDR1 SGHRS and CDR2 YFSETQ. With V trimmed by 0 bases and J by 6 bases, 5 bases remained unmatched. The CDR3 runs 15 residues. The CDR3 sequence: CASSLAVGGANEQFF. The CDR3 DNA reads TGCGCCAGCAGCTTGGCCGTCGGGGGGGCCAATGAGCAGTTCTTC.

Note on this clonotype: Germline is not matched at one junction end, which may reflect a read error. The chain carries TRBV7-2 and TRBJ1-1; TRBD1 might be the D (5 bases). This CDR3 is built from 17 residues. Per the germline V gene, CDR1 is SGHTA and CDR2 is FQGNSA. The CDR3 sequence is CASSLAARVAMNAEAFF. The CDR3 DNA is TGTGCCAGCAGCTTAGCTGCCAGGGTGGCGATGAACGCTGAAGCTTTCTTT.

In this sample, this clonotype turned up a few times. V is TRBV10-3 and J is TRBJ1-2; no clear D. CDR3 length equals 12 residues. The germline V and J ends were trimmed by 8 bases and 2 bases, with 9 bases remaining between them. Germline CDR1 reads ENHRY; CDR2 reads SYGVKD. The CDR3 reads CAIAAGNYGYTF. Here the CDR3 DNA reads TGTGCCATCGCGGCCGGAAACTATGGCTACACCTTC.

This clonotype was seen just once. This sequence joins TRBV9 and TRBJ2-1; 10 bases fit TRBD2. Losses at the gene ends were 2 bases for V and 3 bases for J; bases not matched to a gene: 8. The germline gives CDR1 SGDLS, CDR2 YYNGEE. The length of the CDR3 is 17 residues. CDR3 DNA: TGTGCCAGCAGCGTTTGGAGCGGGAGGGCGGTCTACAATGAGCAGTTCTTC. This gives the protein CASSVWSGRAVYNEQFF.

This clonotype turned up a few times. The CDR3 sequence is CASSPVGPYSNQPQHF. Here the CDR3 DNA reads TGTGCCAGCAGTCCAGTGGGGCCCTATAGCAATCAGCCCCAGCATTTT. V gene TRBV27 combines with J gene TRBJ1-5; a possible D gene is TRBD1 (5 bases). The germline V gene has CDR1 MNHEY and CDR2 SMNVEV (reference sequence). The V end lost 5 bases, the J end lost 0 bases, and 14 bases lay between the germline ends. The CDR3 runs to 16 residues.